A single sample gave rise to the 12 T cell receptor beta chains below, sequenced in a study of T cells in Graves' hyperthyroidism and ophthalmopathy. RNA transcripts gave rise to amplified TCR beta CDR3 regions. The primer set for the first-round RT-PCR of the TCR CDR3 was HTBI. In TCRdb, the multiplex PCR reads were re-called with MiXCR into one record per CDR3 protein. The sample contains roughly 500,000 distinct CDR3 sequences, less than 25% of which appear only once. The sequencing sample was made of blood. The receptor source for this set is a young woman with Graves' ophthalmopathy.

For the CDR3, the DNA is TGTGCCAGCAGGGGGGACTACTCCTACGAGCAGTACTTC. It yields the protein CASRGDYSYEQYF. J is TRBJ2-7 and V is TRBV6-1; 7 nucleotides line up with TRBD2. After removal of 6 bases from V and 0 bases from J, the junction contained 2 bases not matched to a gene. The CDR3 is made up of 13 amino acids. Germline CDR1 and CDR2: MNHNS and SASEGT.

This clonotype showed up just a few times. The rearrangement links TRBV7-2 to TRBJ2-7; maybe TRBD1 (6 bases). Deletions cut 1 base from V and 0 bases from J, with 10 bases between. Germline CDR1 is SGHTA and CDR2 is FQGNSA. This CDR3 spans 15 amino acids. The CDR3: CASSLVTGSSYEQYF. CDR3 bases: TGTGCCAGCAGCTTAGTAACAGGGAGCTCCTACGAGCAGTACTTC.

CDR3 protein: CASSPGRLYNQPQHF. CDR3 in DNA: TGTGCCAGCAGCCCGGGACGGTTGTATAATCAGCCCCAGCATTTT. V gene TRBV19 combines with J gene TRBJ1-5; possibly TRBD1 for D (5 bases). V was clipped by 9 bases and J by 4 bases, with 19 bases between them. Germline assignment: CDR1 LNHDA and CDR2 SQIVND (reference sequence). This CDR3 has 15 amino acids.

In this sample, this clonotype turned up many times. The gene calls are TRBV20-1 and TRBJ2-5; D perhaps matches TRBD2 (6 bases). This CDR3 has 14 residues. The V end lost 2 bases, the J end lost 5 bases, and 15 bases lay between the germline ends. Germline CDR1 is DFQATT and CDR2 is SNEGSKA (reference sequence). DNA of the CDR3: TGCAGTGCTAGACGCGGGGCGGAGGCGGAGACCCAGTACTTC. It codes for CSARRGAEAETQYF.

This clonotype was counted many times. The CDR3 here is CASSLKDRPNTEAFF. CDR3 DNA sequence: TGCGCCAGCAGCCTGAAGGACAGACCGAACACTGAAGCTTTCTTT. The chain couples TRBV5-1 to TRBJ1-1, with D possibly TRBD1 on 6 matching bases. Deletions cut 4 bases from V and 1 base from J, with 14 bases between. Looked up from germline, CDR1 is SGHRS and CDR2 is YFSETQ. This CDR3 has 15 amino acids.

In this sample, this clonotype turned up many times. The V and J genes are TRBV7-9 and TRBJ2-7, with D maybe TRBD1 (6 bases). The V gene's germline CDR1 is SEHNR and CDR2 FQNEAQ (reference sequence). The CDR3 is 15 residues long. Deletions cut 6 bases from V and 4 bases from J, with 19 bases between. CDR3 sequence: CASSQKQGEGYEQYF. The CDR3 nucleotides read TGTGCCAGCAGTCAAAAACAGGGAGAAGGTTACGAGCAGTACTTC. The full variable domain, rest sourced from reference TRBV7-9 and TRBJ2-7, is DTGVSQNPRHKITKRGQNVTFRCDPISEHNRLYWYRQTLGQGPEFLTYFQNEAQLEKSRLLSDRFSAERPKGSFSTLEIQRTEQGDSAMYLCASSQKQGEGYEQYFGPGTRLTVT.

This clonotype was detected many times. CDR3 in amino acids: CASSQVYWFSETQYF. DNA for the CDR3: TGTGCCAGCAGCCAAGTTTACTGGTTTTCAGAGACCCAGTACTTC. The rearrangement uses TRBV14 and TRBJ2-5; no definite D call. Between the trimmed V and J ends, which lost 1 base and 4 bases, there was a span of 13 bases. This CDR3 comprises 15 residues. CDR1 is SGHDN and CDR2 is FVKESK in the germline V gene.

The chain is built from TRBV19 and TRBJ2-2, with TRBD1 matching over 7 bases. This CDR3 spans 15 amino acids. The junction had 7 bases not matched to a gene; V was cut back by 9 bases and J by 0 bases. Per germline, CDR1 LNHDA and CDR2 SQIVND (reference sequence). The CDR3 DNA is TGTGCCAGCAAAGGCACAGGGGCGAACACCGGGGAGCTGTTTTTT. Translation: CASKGTGANTGELFF.

The gene calls are TRBV11-2 and TRBJ2-5, with D maybe TRBD2 (5 bases). The V end was cut by 0 bases, the J end by 9 bases, with 14 bases between. Germline V gives CDR1 SGHAT, CDR2 FQNNGV. The CDR3 covers 14 residues. CDR3 nucleotides: TGTGCCAGCAGCTTAGAAGGTCCAAGAGGGTCCCAGTACTTC. Its translation is CASSLEGPRGSQYF.

The rearrangement uses TRBV3-1 and TRBJ2-5; tentative D call: TRBD2 (6 bases). The CDR3 is 20 residues long. V lost 3 bases and J lost 0, with 26 bases in between. In germline, CDR1 is LGHDT, CDR2 YNNKEL (reference sequence). The CDR3 nucleotides are TGTGCCAGCAGCCACTTAAGATCCCCCCGCGGGGAGCCACACCAAGAGACCCAGTACTTC. It codes for CASSHLRSPRGEPHQETQYF.

This clonotype was seen many times. This chain joins TRBV29-1 and TRBJ2-5; TRBD2 aligns across 9 bases. Germline V lookup: CDR1 SQVTM, CDR2 ANQGSEA. This CDR3 contains 12 residues. CDR3 sequence (DNA): TGCAACTCAGCGGGGGGCCAAGAGACCCAGTACTTC. Encoded protein: CNSAGGQETQYF.

This clonotype has a count of ten or more. This sequence joins TRBV12-3 or TRBV12-4 and TRBJ2-2, with D perhaps TRBD1 or TRBD2 (5 bases each). Deletions cut 4 bases from V and 6 bases from J, with 6 bases between. The CDR3 is 12 residues long. The CDR3 nucleotides read TGTGCCAGCAGTTGGGGACCCGGGGAGCTGTTTTTT. It is translated as CASSWGPGELFF.